The 31 T cell receptor beta chains below all came from one sample that was sequenced in a study of blood T cell repertoires in COVID-19. Data came from immunoSEQ multiplex PCR; TCRdb stores just in-frame clones and leaves some out. The sample includes 90,000 to 120,000 clones, about three quarters of them seen just once. Material: peripheral blood. These receptors originate from a woman between 35 and 50 years old with acute or convalescent COVID-19.

This clone was seen only a few times. This chain joins TRBV9 and TRBJ2-4, with 11 bases that match TRBD1. Germline V lookup: CDR1 SGDLS, CDR2 YYNGEE. With V trimmed by 5 bases and J by 1 base, 20 bases remained unmatched. The CDR3 is 21 residues long. The CDR3 nucleotides are TGTGCCAGCAGGGGCAGGACAGGGGGCCCGAGTGATATGGTGGCCAAAAACATTCAGTACTTC. Its translation: CASRGRTGGPSDMVAKNIQYF.

This chain uses TRBV11-3 with TRBJ2-5; 10 bases map to TRBD2. After removal of 5 bases from V and 4 bases from J, the junction contained 7 bases not matched to a gene. Germline CDR1 and CDR2: SGHNT and YENEEA. This CDR3 is built from 15 residues. The CDR3 DNA is TGTGCCAGCAGCCCCGGGACTAGCGCGGGAGAGACCCAGTACTTC. Its translation: CASSPGTSAGETQYF.

The V gene is TRBV30, the J gene TRBJ1-2; perhaps TRBD1 as D (6 bases). The CDR3 is 12 amino acids. V was shortened by 6 bases and J by 4 bases, with 12 bases between the two germline ends. Germline V gene sequence: CDR1 GTSNPN, CDR2 SVGIG (reference sequence). In DNA, the CDR3 is TGTGCCTGTCAACAGGGAGCCTATGGCTACACCTTC. It codes for CACQQGAYGYTF.

The chain employs TRBV12-3 or TRBV12-4 and TRBJ2-7, with D perhaps matching TRBD1 (6 bases). This CDR3 region has 13 residues. Between the trimmed V and J ends, which lost 4 bases and 5 bases, there was a span of 12 bases. DNA of the CDR3: TGTGCCAGCAGTTCCCTAACAGGGAACGAGCAGTACTTC. This encodes CASSSLTGNEQYF.

Only one count was recorded for this clone. J is TRBJ2-1 and V is TRBV7-3, with TRBD2 as a possible D gene (5 bases). Germline V CDR1 and CDR2: SGHTA, FQGTGA. V shed 4 bases and J shed 6 bases, with 10 bases lying between them. The length of the CDR3 is 13 residues. The chain's CDR3 is CASSSDWGNEQFF. CDR3 in DNA: TGTGCCAGCAGCTCGGACTGGGGCAATGAGCAGTTCTTC.

V usage is TRBV5-5 and J usage is TRBJ2-1; D remains ambiguous. CDR1 is SGHKS and CDR2 is YYEKEE in the germline V gene (reference sequence). The CDR3 consists of 15 residues. The V and J ends lost 4 bases and 0 bases respectively, with 11 bases between them. The CDR3 reads CASSGQDSSYNEQFF. CDR3 sequence (DNA): TGTGCCAGCAGCGGTCAAGATAGCTCCTACAATGAGCAGTTCTTC.

This clone came up a few times. This chain uses TRBV19 with TRBJ2-3; 9 bases are shared with TRBD2. Germline V lookup: CDR1 LNHDA, CDR2 SQIVND (reference sequence). The J segment lost 0 bases and the V segment lost 3 bases, leaving 4 bases of the junction unmatched. This CDR3 has 16 residues. CDR3 nucleotides: TGTGCCAGTAGTATGGGTCTAGCGGGGAGCACAGATACGCAGTATTTT. Translated: CASSMGLAGSTDTQYF.

This rearrangement joins TRBV5-8 to TRBJ1-2; possibly TRBD1 for D (5 bases). This CDR3 contains 13 residues. Trimming removed 10 bases from V and 8 bases from J, with 21 bases in between. Per germline, CDR1 SGHTS and CDR2 YDEGEE. CDR3 DNA: TGTGCCGGGACTCCCACTGGCTCCGACGGCTACACCTTC. Translation gives CAGTPTGSDGYTF.

The rearrangement links TRBV6-5 to TRBJ1-2; 10 bases line up with TRBD1. Germline CDR1 MNHEY, CDR2 SVGAGI. V lost 4 bases, J lost 2 bases, and 7 bases stayed unmatched. The CDR3 spans 16 residues. The CDR3 DNA reads as TGTGCCAGCAGTTCGACCGGGACAGGGGAAAACTATGGCTACACCTTC. Its translation is CASSSTGTGENYGYTF.

This sequence joins TRBV15 and TRBJ1-6, with D possibly matching TRBD1 (6 bases). Trimming removed 1 base at V and 9 bases at J, with 13 bases between. The CDR3 has 15 residues. Germline CDR1 reads LNHNV; CDR2 reads YYDKDF (reference sequence). CDR3 amino acids: CATSRGPGQGSPLHF. DNA of the CDR3: TGTGCCACCAGCAGAGGTCCGGGACAAGGTTCACCCCTCCACTTT.

This clone has just a few counts. This rearrangement joins TRBV28 to TRBJ1-5; no reliable D call. With 2 bases removed from V and 0 bases from J, the gap between germline ends came to 5 bases. The CDR3 contains 14 residues. The germline V gene has CDR1 MDHEN and CDR2 SYDVKM. Here the CDR3 DNA reads TGTGCCAGCAGTTTACCGGGTAGCAATCAGCCCCAGCATTTT. This encodes CASSLPGSNQPQHF.

This clone occurred once. The chain has TRBV2 and TRBJ1-4; 12 nucleotides agree with TRBD1. Germline V gene data show CDR1 as SNHLY and CDR2 as FYNNEI. The CDR3 is 17 residues long. The V segment lost 2 bases and the J segment 8 bases; nucleotides outside the gene matches: 9. The CDR3 DNA is TGTGCCAGCAGTGAATCGCCCCCCGGGACAGGGGGCGAAAAACTGTTTTTT. As protein: CASSESPPGTGGEKLFF.

The chain recombines TRBV12-3 or TRBV12-4 with TRBJ1-1; 10 bases agree with TRBD1. The CDR3 contains 13 residues. The V segment lost 4 bases and the J segment 9 bases; nucleotides outside the gene matches: 5. The CDR3 bases are TGTGCCAGCAGTTATGGACAGGGGGTAAAAGCTTTCTTT. It encodes CASSYGQGVKAFF.

CDR3 protein: CASSPRQGQGGNEKLFF. In DNA form, the CDR3 reads TGTGCCAGCAGTCCCCGCCAGGGACAGGGGGGGAATGAAAAACTGTTTTTT. The V call is TRBV28, the J call TRBJ1-4; TRBD1 aligns across 11 bases. This CDR3 has 17 amino acids. Germline assignment: CDR1 MDHEN and CDR2 SYDVKM. V trimming: 5 bases; J trimming: 5 bases; junction bases outside the gene matches: 10.

V gene TRBV27 combines with J gene TRBJ2-2, with TRBD1 identical over 7 bases. Germline V CDR1 and CDR2: MNHEY, SMNVEV (reference sequence). The CDR3 contains 15 residues. V shed 11 bases, J shed 0 bases, and the junction held 9 bases outside the gene matches. CDR3 DNA sequence: TGTGCCTCGAGGGGTACAGGGGCGAACACCGGGGAGCTGTTTTTT. This sequence encodes CASRGTGANTGELFF.

The V and J genes are TRBV5-5 and TRBJ1-4; D may be TRBD1 (5 bases). V dropped 0 bases and J dropped 7 bases, with 10 bases sitting between them. The germline gives CDR1 SGHKS, CDR2 YYEKEE (reference sequence). The CDR3 runs to 14 residues. DNA for the CDR3: TGTGCCAGCAGCTTGGGGCCAGGGCGTGAAAAACTGTTTTTT. Its translation is CASSLGPGREKLFF. Full variable domain (outside the CDR3, taken from reference TRBV5-5 and TRBJ1-4): DAGVTQSPTHLIKTRGQQVTLRCSPISGHKSVSWYQQVLGQGPQFIFQYYEKEERGRGNFPDRFSARQFPNYSSELNVNALLLGDSALYLCASSLGPGREKLFFGSGTQLSVL.

This sequence joins TRBV19 and TRBJ1-4; 8 nucleotides line up with TRBD1. The germline V gene has CDR1 LNHDA and CDR2 SQIVND (reference sequence). V trimming: 5 bases; J trimming: 7 bases; junction bases outside the gene matches: 12. The length of the CDR3 is 16 residues. CDR3 sequence reads: CASSSTTGTGGEKLFF. CDR3 bases: TGTGCCAGTAGTTCGACCACCGGGACAGGAGGTGAAAAACTGTTTTTT. Full variable domain (missing parts from reference TRBV19 and TRBJ1-4): DGGITQSPKYLFRKEGQNVTLSCEQNLNHDAMYWYRQDPGQGLRLIYYSQIVNDFQKGDIAEGYSVSREKKESFPLTVTSAQKNPTAFYLCASSSTTGTGGEKLFFGSGTQLSVL.

This clone has a handful of counts. The DNA for the CDR3 is TGCGCCAGCAGCTTACAGGGACAGGGGGATACAGATACGCAGTATTTT. Its protein is CASSLQGQGDTDTQYF. The chain is built from TRBV5-1 and TRBJ2-3; 11 bases agree with TRBD1. CDR1 and CDR2 from the germline V gene are SGHRS and YFSETQ. V shed 2 bases and J 3 bases; nucleotides not matched to a gene: 5. This CDR3 spans 16 amino acids.

In nucleotides, the CDR3 is TGTGCCAGCAGGGGAACCGGGACTGTCTACGAGCAGTACTTC. Its translation: CASRGTGTVYEQYF. The chain links TRBV28 to TRBJ2-7, with D perhaps matching TRBD2 (6 bases). V lost 6 bases to trimming and J lost 3 bases, with 15 bases between them. This CDR3 comprises 14 residues. Looked up from germline, CDR1 is MDHEN and CDR2 is SYDVKM. Full variable domain (rest looked up from reference TRBV28 and TRBJ2-7): DVKVTQSSRYLVKRTGEKVFLECVQDMDHENMFWYRQDPGLGLRLIYFSYDVKMKEKGDIPEGYSVSREKKERFSLILESASTNQTSMYLCASRGTGTVYEQYFGPGTRLTVT.

The V and J genes are TRBV4-1 and TRBJ2-7; D possibly corresponds to TRBD1 (6 bases). CDR3 size: 13 residues. Germline assignment: CDR1 MGHRA and CDR2 YSYEKL. V lost 4 bases, J lost 2 bases, and 9 bases lay in between. Written as DNA, the CDR3 is TGCGCCAGCAGCCCCGGACAGACCTACGAGCAGTACTTC. The encoded protein is CASSPGQTYEQYF.

This clone has a single count. The V and J genes are TRBV5-1 and TRBJ1-4; 9 bases align to TRBD1. V was clipped by 4 bases and J by 7 bases; unmatched bases: 8. The CDR3 contains 15 residues. The germline V gene has CDR1 SGHRS and CDR2 YFSETQ. CDR3 loop: CASSPTGGVGEKLFF. The CDR3, as DNA: TGCGCCAGCAGCCCAACAGGGGGCGTCGGTGAAAAACTGTTTTTT.

The chain links TRBV6-6 to TRBJ2-2; 8 bases are a match to TRBD1. J gave up 3 bases and V 5 bases, and 14 bases lay outside the gene matches. This CDR3 has 18 amino acids. CDR1 and CDR2 (germline): MNHNY, SVGAGI (reference sequence). Here the CDR3 reads CASSPTVRDRPYTGELFF. In nucleotides, the CDR3 is TGTGCCAGCAGTCCGACGGTCCGGGACAGGCCCTACACCGGGGAGCTGTTTTTT.

This clone appeared a few times. The chain recombines TRBV7-8 with TRBJ1-1; maybe TRBD1 (6 bases). The CDR3 totals 16 residues. CDR1 SGHVS and CDR2 FQNEAQ come from the germline V gene. Trimming pared 5 bases from V and 5 bases from J, leaving 21 bases between. CDR3 amino acids: CASSGRSQGRGTEAFF. The DNA of the CDR3 is TGTGCCAGCAGCGGGCGCAGTCAGGGGCGAGGTACTGAAGCTTTCTTT.

This clone occurred a few times. V usage is TRBV15 and J usage is TRBJ1-1; 10 positions agree with TRBD1. J lost 2 bases, V lost 3 bases, and 24 bases had no gene match. The CDR3 loop spans 22 amino acids. CDR1 LNHNV and CDR2 YYDKDF come from the germline V gene (reference sequence). The CDR3 nucleotides read TGTGCCACCAGCAGCGACGGTGGACAGGGGGACCGACTTTCGGGTTTTAACACTGAAGCTTTCTTT. It encodes CATSSDGGQGDRLSGFNTEAFF. Combining the CDR3 with reference TRBV15 and TRBJ1-1 gives the whole variable domain DAMVIQNPRYQVTQFGKPVTLSCSQTLNHNVMYWYQQKSSQAPKLLFHYYDKDFNNEADTPDNFQSRRPNTSFCFLDIRSPGLGDTAMYLCATSSDGGQGDRLSGFNTEAFFGQGTRLTVV.

This rearrangement joins TRBV30 to TRBJ1-5; weak D call: TRBD1 (6 bases). Trimming pared 1 base from V and 5 bases from J, leaving 12 bases between. The germline V gene encodes CDR1 GTSNPN and CDR2 SVGIG (reference sequence). This CDR3 has 14 residues. CDR3 amino acids: CAWSALQGDQPQHF. Here the CDR3 DNA reads TGTGCCTGGAGTGCCCTACAGGGAGATCAGCCCCAGCATTTT.

The rearrangement uses TRBV7-8 and TRBJ2-3; tentative D call: TRBD2 (5 bases). V lost 6 bases and J lost 4, with 5 bases in between. CDR1 is SGHVS and CDR2 is FQNEAQ in the germline V gene. The CDR3 length is 11 residues. The CDR3 sequence is CASRGADTQYF. CDR3 nucleotide sequence: TGTGCCAGCAGGGGAGCAGATACGCAGTATTTT.

This clone was seen a few times. CDR3 nucleotide sequence: TGTGCCAGCAGCTTAAGACAGAACACCGGGGAGCTGTTTTTT. Amino acids: CASSLRQNTGELFF. The gene calls are TRBV7-7 and TRBJ2-2; the D is unclear. Germline CDR1 SSHAT, CDR2 FNYEAQ (reference sequence). The CDR3 is 14 amino acids. Trimming removed 2 bases at V and 1 base at J, with 5 bases between.

The chain employs TRBV18 and TRBJ1-2; the match to TRBD1 covers 8 bases. CDR3 length equals 13 residues. Per germline, CDR1 KGHSH and CDR2 LQKENI. The ends lost 3 bases at V and 8 bases at J; junction bases unmatched: 5. The CDR3 loop reads CASSPGQVTGYTF. The DNA of the CDR3 is TGTGCCAGCTCACCGGGACAGGTGACCGGCTACACCTTC.

The V and J genes are TRBV4-1 and TRBJ2-3, with 13 bases that match TRBD2. The CDR3 runs to 19 residues. Germline CDR1 and CDR2: MGHRA and YSYEKL. V shed 2 bases, J shed 6 bases, and the junction held 14 bases outside the gene matches. The CDR3 here is CASSQKGGTSGAHVDTQYF. The DNA for the CDR3 is TGCGCCAGCAGCCAAAAAGGCGGGACTAGCGGGGCTCACGTGGATACGCAGTATTTT.

This clone has just a few counts. The chain couples TRBV3-1 (or the pseudogene TRBV3-2) to TRBJ1-5, with D hard to call. Germline loops: CDR1 LGHDT, CDR2 YNNKEL (reference sequence). The CDR3 spans 18 residues. The V end was cut by 1 base, the J end by 0 bases, with 16 bases between. CDR3 nucleotides: TGTGCCAGCAGCCAAGGTGGTATTGGCGGAGGTAGCAATCAGCCCCAGCATTTT. Its protein is CASSQGGIGGGSNQPQHF.

CDR3 DNA sequence: TGCGCCAGCAGCTTGGACAGAGACACTGAAGCTTTCTTT. It specifies CASSLDRDTEAFF. J is TRBJ1-1 and V is TRBV5-1; no firm D call. The CDR3 loop spans 13 amino acids. The V gene's germline CDR1 is SGHRS and CDR2 YFSETQ. The V and J ends lost 0 bases and 3 bases respectively, with 6 bases between them.